This TCR beta chain was identified in a study of technical replicates of blood from a few donors. This clone was detected once. The data were produced by immunoSEQ multiplex PCR, yet TCRdb's version contains in-frame clones alone and is incomplete. The sample holds some 64,000 clones, roughly 97% seen once. The CDR3 consists of 18 residues. Between the trimmed V and J ends, which lost 4 bases and 5 bases, there was a span of 21 bases. In germline, CDR1 is MDHEN, CDR2 SYDVKM. Sequencing was carried out using T cells isolated from PBMCs. This receptor was identified in a human donor in good health. The chain carries TRBV28 and TRBJ2-6; D remains ambiguous. The CDR3 DNA follows: TGTGCCAGCAGTTACTCATACTTGACACAAAGTCGGGCCAACGTCCTGACTTTC. Translation gives CASSYSYLTQSRANVLTF.